The subject of this entry is one TCR beta chain. Its target is unknown. The V gene's germline CDR1 is KGHSH and CDR2 LQKENI. The V end lost 3 bases, the J end lost 6 bases, and 12 bases lay between the germline ends. The CDR3 is made up of 13 amino acids. The sample belongs to a study of cytomegalovirus exposure and HLA in healthy donors. In the study overall: The use of the same platform for the 120 validation repertoires and the 650 to 850 first-cohort repertoires was reported by a later analysis.

The assay was immunoSEQ multiplex PCR, and TCRdb's table has in-frame clones only and misses some. The sample has over 200,000 clones; around 87% are singletons. General study results and limits: Three chains linked to CMV were shown in vitro to be specific for CMV antigens. Most TCR sequences showed up rarely, but some public TCRs showed up in many donors.

Separate from the roughly 610-subject first cohort, the approximately 130-subject validation cohort was the one that the donors belonged to. The V call is TRBV18, the J call TRBJ2-7; D uncertain. This receptor was identified in a young woman in good health and CMV-seropositive. Sample: PBMCs. The CDR3 nucleotides are TGTGCCAGCTCACCCTCTGTTCTCTCCGAGCAGTACTTC. Translated: CASSPSVLSEQYF.